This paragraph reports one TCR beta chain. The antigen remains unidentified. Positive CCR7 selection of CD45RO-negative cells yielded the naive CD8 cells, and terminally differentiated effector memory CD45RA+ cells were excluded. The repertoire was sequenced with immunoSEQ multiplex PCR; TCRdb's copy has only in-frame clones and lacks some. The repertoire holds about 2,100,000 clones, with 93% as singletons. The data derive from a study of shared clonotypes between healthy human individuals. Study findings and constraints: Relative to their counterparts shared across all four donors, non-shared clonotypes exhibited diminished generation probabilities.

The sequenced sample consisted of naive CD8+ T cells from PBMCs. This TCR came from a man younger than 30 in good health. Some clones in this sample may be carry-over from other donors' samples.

The CDR3 region is CASSPSQGLTGELFF. Here the CDR3 DNA reads TGTGCCAGTAGTCCGTCCCAAGGACTGACCGGGGAGCTGTTTTTT. This chain joins TRBV19 and TRBJ2-2, with TRBD2 as a possible D gene (5 bases). CDR3 length equals 15 residues. V lost 5 bases, J lost 5 bases, and 15 bases lay in between. CDR1 LNHDA and CDR2 SQIVND come from the germline V gene (reference sequence).